This note documents a single T cell receptor beta chain sequence. The antigen it recognizes is unknown. The input lacks base qualities; no much larger clone sits a single base away. Reading the germline V gene gives CDR1 SGHRS and CDR2 YFSETQ. The CDR3 spans 15 residues, from the cysteine through the phenylalanine. The only DNA kept is the CDR3, 45 bases in frame from the first base. V is clipped by 4 bases and J by 7 bases, and the sequence between their germline boundaries is 18 bases long. Using the deep immunoSEQ assay, multiplex PCR amplified TCR CDR3 regions from genomic DNA. For each cell subset, the extracted genomic DNA was distributed evenly across all wells of several immunoSEQ 96-well plates, and each plate served as one replicate. For sorted subsets, each replicate PCR was loaded with around 200 ng genomic DNA, equivalent to 25,000 to 35,000 T cell genomes. The purified libraries were quantified using a Qubit 3.0 fluorometer, sized with a Bioanalyzer 2100, and then quantified again using the KAPA Library Quantification kit. A separate single-read 150-cycle Illumina NextSeq 550 flow cell was used to sequence each immunoSEQ 96-well plate. The published analysis was carried out like this. The immunoSEQ output contained only junctional sequences without quality scores, so filtering could not match that applied to full-length reads. To assign V/J genes and CDR3, sequences were annotated using PyIR, a Python wrapper for IgBLAST v1.9, with IMGT germline references. Reads were filtered out if the reads had weak V/J assignments (E-value above 1e-6), no CDR3, stop codons, out-of-frame junctions, or ambiguous translated residues. V3J clonotypes were defined as sequences sharing the same inferred V gene, J gene, and CDR3 amino acid sequence. The percentage overlap between two repertoires was calculated by dividing the number of shared unique clonotypes by the size of the smaller repertoire. Repertoire richness was assessed with RTK rarefaction, the Chao1 estimator, and Recon v2.1 estimates of unobserved clonotypes. For all TCRbeta clonotypes obtained by the gDNA method from a handful of donors, generation probabilities were computed with OLGA. This immuneACCESS table, as held by TCRdb, lists in-frame sequences with V and J called but not all clones. Of the missing ones, under half trace to an unresolved V gene in checked studies; the others have no known cause. For V, J and clone size, that table is used; D and trimming come from the DNA. For this sample there are millions of clones; roughly 96% appear just once. 0.1% to 0.15% of the sample belongs to the ten largest clones.

This specimen comes from a study of shared clonotypes between healthy human individuals (dated by TCRdb to 2020 to 2022). In terms of the full investigation: Two women and a few men aged 18 to 49 years were included in the cohort. For each donor, CD4 naive and CD4 memory were each run on three plates, CD8 naive on two plates, and CD8 memory on one plate. To estimate repertoire size and how much clonotype sharing occurs between individuals, the study deeply sequenced the blood TCR repertoires of several healthy adults. To increase sequencing depth and limit assay-specific biases, different laboratories used diverse techniques to prepare libraries and sequence TCR repertoires. Leukapheresis yielded between about 0.85 and 10 billion PBMCs per donor. General study outcomes and caveats: Only blood was sampled, and tissue TCR repertoires likely differ from those in blood. Naive subsets generally had larger estimated clonotype richness than memory subsets did. Incomplete sequencing was indicated by rarefaction of sorted-subset datasets, despite the large sequencing depth. When several donors were compared, the shared fraction of clonotypes was around 5.1% for naive CD4, more than 3% for naive CD8, 2% to 2.5% for memory CD4, and 0.35% to 0.4% for memory CD8. The small number of donors limited the genetic and exposure-history diversity represented. Based on pairwise subsampling, the degree of clonotype sharing among donors was expected to be affected by sequencing depth. Clonotypes shared by all four sorted-subset donors showed higher generation probabilities than non-shared clonotypes.

Donors were healthy HIV-negative adults with no recently reported acute infections or vaccinations. Every donor was a Caucasian adult residing in Nashville, Tennessee, USA. Magnetic negative selection was used to enrich CD4+ T cells, after which naive cells were positively selected on CD45RA and the negative fraction became the memory subset. After blood collection by leukapheresis, PBMCs were isolated using Ficoll-Histopaque density gradient centrifugation and then cryopreserved in the vapor phase of liquid nitrogen. Purity and quantity of every magnetically sorted T cell population were checked by analytical flow cytometry. Genomic DNA was isolated from every sorted fraction and measured by UV absorbance on a Nanodrop 2000c.

Sequenced material: naive CD4+ T cells sorted from blood. The cell subset or site label for this specimen denotes: CD45RA+ positively selected. Recombination linked TRBV5-1 to TRBJ1-5, with a tentative D gene TRBD1 over 6 matching bases. The TCR comes from a man between 18 and 29 years old in good health. The nucleotide sequence reads as follows: TGCGCCAGCAGCCCCGTGGGGGGCGCGTACCAGCCCCAGCATTTT. It encodes CASSPVGGAYQPQHF.